Following are 10 T cell receptor beta chains from one sample sequenced in a study of early stage breast cancer tumors. The assay was immunoSEQ multiplex PCR, and TCRdb's table has in-frame clones only and misses some. Here the sample spans approximately 31,000 clones, just under 75% being singletons. The sample consisted of breast tumor tissue. These receptors were obtained from a person aged 25 to 40 with breast cancer.

The chain combines TRBV7-3 with TRBJ2-1; D remains unclear. The CDR3 sequence is 15 residues long. V was trimmed by 2 bases and J by 5 bases, leaving 13 bases between them. Germline V CDR1 and CDR2: SGHTA, FQGTGA. The CDR3 loop is CASSLGTARNNEQFF. The CDR3 nucleotides read TGTGCCAGCAGCTTAGGTACAGCGAGAAACAATGAGCAGTTCTTC.

The gene calls are TRBV7-3 and TRBJ2-2; D gene uncertain. Per the germline V gene, CDR1 is SGHTA and CDR2 is FQGTGA. CDR3 length: 13 residues. V dropped 3 bases and J dropped 4 bases, with 6 bases sitting between them. The CDR3 DNA follows: TGTGCCAGCAGCTTTGGCATCACCGGGGAGCTGTTTTTT. Translating gives CASSFGITGELFF.

The chain employs TRBV12-5 and TRBJ1-1; 7 bases align to TRBD1. After removal of 2 bases from V and 5 bases from J, the junction contained 5 bases not matched to a gene. CDR3 length: 14 amino acids. The germline V gene encodes CDR1 LGHNT and CDR2 FRNRAP. The CDR3 region has the DNA TGTGCTAGTGGTTTGCGGGAGACAGGGACTGAAGCTTTCTTT. It yields the protein CASGLRETGTEAFF.

This chain links TRBV11-2 with TRBJ2-2, with TRBD2 matching 8 bases. V lost 5 bases to trimming and J lost 3 bases; unmatched junction nucleotides: 8. The CDR3 extends over 16 amino acids. The V gene's germline CDR1 is SGHAT and CDR2 FQNNGV. The CDR3 DNA follows: TGTGCCAGCAGCCGGACCCTAGCGGGCGACACCGGGGAGCTGTTTTTT. It translates to CASSRTLAGDTGELFF.

This sequence joins TRBV27 and TRBJ2-1, with 9 bases lining up with TRBD2. The CDR3 has 12 residues. The J segment lost 7 bases and the V segment lost 5 bases, leaving 0 bases of the junction unmatched. Germline values: CDR1 MNHEY, CDR2 SMNVEV (reference sequence). The CDR3: CASSTSGNEQFF. DNA for the CDR3: TGTGCCAGCAGTACTAGCGGGAATGAGCAGTTCTTC.

The count of this clone is one. The V call is TRBV15, the J call TRBJ1-2; 8 bases fit TRBD1. CDR1 and CDR2 from the germline V gene are LNHNV and YYDKDF (reference sequence). Trimming took 3 bases from V and 6 from J; bases not matched to a gene: 9. This CDR3 has 15 amino acids. The CDR3 region has the DNA TGTGCCACCAGCAGCTACAGGGGGAGGAAGAATGGCTACACCTTC. Protein: CATSSYRGRKNGYTF.

The chain joins TRBV4-3 to TRBJ1-3; D gene unclear. Per germline, CDR1 LGHNA and CDR2 YSLEER. This CDR3 is built from 16 residues. The V end lost 1 base, the J end lost 4 bases, and 14 bases lay between the germline ends. The CDR3 reads CASSQGLLSVGNTIYF. In DNA, the CDR3 is TGCGCCAGCAGCCAAGGTTTACTCTCGGTAGGAAACACCATATATTTT.

The J gene is TRBJ2-3, the V gene TRBV6-4; maybe TRBD2 (5 bases). From germline, CDR1 is MRHNA and CDR2 SNTAGT. V was trimmed by 6 bases and J by 1 base, leaving 11 bases between them. The length of the CDR3 is 14 residues. The CDR3 protein is CASSYSGGTDTQYF. The CDR3 bases are TGTGCCAGCAGCTACTCCGGGGGCACAGATACGCAGTATTTT.

The CDR3 reads CASSLGSGRDTEAFF. The CDR3 nucleotides are TGTGCCAGCAGCTTAGGATCTGGAAGGGACACTGAAGCTTTCTTT. J is TRBJ1-1 and V is TRBV7-9; no firm D call. Germline CDR1 and CDR2: SEHNR and FQNEAQ (reference sequence). With 1 base removed from V and 3 bases from J, the gap between germline ends came to 12 bases. This CDR3 has 15 residues.

The chain employs TRBV2 and TRBJ1-1; 7 bases fit TRBD1. V was pared by 8 bases and J by 5 bases, with 8 bases of the junction left unmatched. CDR3 size: 13 residues. Germline V gene sequence: CDR1 SNHLY, CDR2 FYNNEI. The CDR3 nucleotides read TGTGCCAGCCGACAGGGCCGGGGGACTGAAGCTTTCTTT. Translation: CASRQGRGTEAFF.